This T cell receptor beta chain was sequenced during a study of cytomegalovirus exposure and HLA in healthy donors. V was trimmed by 5 bases and J by 5 bases, leaving 12 bases between them. CDR1 and CDR2 from the germline V gene are MNHEY and SVGAGI. The CDR3 sequence is 13 residues long. The PCR was carried out with 60 Vbeta primers and 13 Jbeta primers. The data were produced by immunoSEQ multiplex PCR, yet TCRdb's version contains in-frame clones alone and is incomplete. The table shows under 150,000 clones, with around 83% occurring only once. The clonotype was recovered from a male donor in good health and CMV-seropositive. The gene calls are TRBV6-5 and TRBJ1-1; D unclear. Sequenced: PBMCs. The CDR3: CASSDFLVTEAFF. The CDR3 DNA follows: TGTGCCAGCAGTGACTTCCTTGTGACTGAAGCTTTCTTT.